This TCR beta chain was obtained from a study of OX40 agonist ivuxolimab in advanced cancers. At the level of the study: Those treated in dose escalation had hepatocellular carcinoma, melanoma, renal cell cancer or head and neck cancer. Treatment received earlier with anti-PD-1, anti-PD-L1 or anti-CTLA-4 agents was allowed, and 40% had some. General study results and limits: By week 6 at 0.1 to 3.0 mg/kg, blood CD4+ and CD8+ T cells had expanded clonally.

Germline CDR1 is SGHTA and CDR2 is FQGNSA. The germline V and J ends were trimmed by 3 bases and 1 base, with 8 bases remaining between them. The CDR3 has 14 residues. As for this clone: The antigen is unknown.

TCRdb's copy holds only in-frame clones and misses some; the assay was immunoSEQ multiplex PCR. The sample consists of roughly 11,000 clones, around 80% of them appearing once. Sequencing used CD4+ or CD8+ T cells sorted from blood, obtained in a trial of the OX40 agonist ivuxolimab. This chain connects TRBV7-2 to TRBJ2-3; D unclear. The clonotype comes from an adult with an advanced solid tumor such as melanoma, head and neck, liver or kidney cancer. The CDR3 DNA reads TGTGCCAGCAGCTTTTCGACGGGCACAGATACGCAGTATTTT. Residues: CASSFSTGTDTQYF.